This is a list of T cell receptor beta chains from one sample in a study of OX40 agonist ivuxolimab in advanced cancers. TCRdb's table, derived via immunoSEQ multiplex PCR, lists solely in-frame clones and lacks some. This table holds roughly 74,000 clones, roughly 84% found once. Here the sequenced sample was CD4+ or CD8+ T cells sorted from blood, taken in a trial of the OX40 agonist ivuxolimab. The receptors derive from an adult with an advanced solid tumor such as melanoma, head and neck, liver or kidney cancer. The CDR3 runs from the conserved cysteine through the conserved F or W. Clone size appears in some rows only: once, few, many, or a class for an expanded clone.

v_gene: TRBV11-2
abundance: once
CDR3aa: CASSESTVLSYEQYF

v_gene: TRBV19
abundance: few
CDR3aa: CASSPWGVSTNEKLFF

v_gene: TRBV5-1
abundance: NA
CDR3aa: CASSPWGAESTDTQYF

v_gene: TRBV18
abundance: NA
CDR3aa: CASSPPIAGGTYEQYF

v_gene: TRBV19
abundance: NA
CDR3aa: CASNYRDPFQPQHF

v_gene: TRBV5-1
abundance: NA
CDR3aa: CASSLVSVDTEAFF

v_gene: TRBV6-5
abundance: NA
CDR3aa: CASSPSPGAYGYTF

v_gene: TRBV7-9
abundance: NA
CDR3aa: CASSVGGEQFF

v_gene: TRBV10-3
abundance: NA
CDR3aa: CAISGWTSPYEQYF

v_gene: TRBV7-9
abundance: once
CDR3aa: CASSRSQAKTNYGYTF

v_gene: TRBV5-4
abundance: NA
CDR3aa: CASSSGQNQETQYF

v_gene: TRBV6-1
abundance: NA
CDR3aa: CASSEAREQYF

v_gene: TRBV6-5
abundance: once
CDR3aa: CASSYRGRREAFF

v_gene: TRBV11-2
abundance: NA
CDR3aa: CASSLGQNYGYTF

v_gene: TRBV7-9
abundance: NA
CDR3aa: CASSLTGSLNEQFF